A single sample gave rise to the 31 T cell receptor beta chains below, sequenced in a study of T-cell reconstitution after alpha-beta-depleted transplantation in children. Library preparation (for TCRbeta) was performed with unique molecular identifiers. Each CDR3 protein gets one entry after TCRdb re-called the PCR reads with MiXCR. The table has hundreds of thousands of distinct CDR3 sequences, over 25% seen once; the top ten hold more than 2%. The sample here was PBMCs from the stem cell graft donor, taken from the stem cell graft. The receptor source for this set is a human donor who donated a stem cell graft to a child with aplastic anemia.

This clonotype has only a few counts. The chain uses TRBV15 and TRBJ2-6; a weak D match, TRBD1 (5 bases). The CDR3 covers 15 residues. Germline values: CDR1 LNHNV, CDR2 YYDKDF (reference sequence). The V and J ends lost 1 base and 1 base respectively, with 5 bases between them. The CDR3 nucleotides are TGTGCCACCAGCAGAGCAGGGTCTGGGGCCAACGTCCTGACTTTC. It specifies CATSRAGSGANVLTF.

The table lists this clonotype with many counts. This chain connects TRBV28 to TRBJ2-7; D might be TRBD1 (6 bases). The CDR3 totals 15 residues. The germline V gene encodes CDR1 MDHEN and CDR2 SYDVKM. Trimming took 4 bases from V and 6 from J, leaving 19 bases between them. The CDR3 nucleotides read TGTGCCAGCAGTTCCCCGGACAGATCCCCCAGCGAGCAGTACGTC. Translation gives CASSSPDRSPSEQYV.

This clonotype was found a few times. This chain uses TRBV24-1 with TRBJ2-1; TRBD1 matches 7 bases. The V segment lost 9 bases and the J segment 0 bases; nucleotides outside the gene matches: 10. The germline gives CDR1 KGHDR, CDR2 SFDVKD. The CDR3 spans 16 residues. The CDR3 protein is CATGSGRQGSYNEQFF. Written as DNA, the CDR3 is TGTGCCACCGGGTCAGGGAGACAGGGCTCCTACAATGAGCAGTTCTTC.

The chain carries TRBV11-2 and TRBJ1-5; D is uncertain. The V and J ends lost 4 bases and 4 bases respectively, with 17 bases between them. The germline CDR1 and CDR2 sequences are SGHAT and FQNNGV. CDR3 length equals 16 residues. The CDR3 DNA follows: TGTGCCAGCAGCTCAGCCCCCCCAGGTACAAATCAGCCCCAGCATTTT. Amino acids: CASSSAPPGTNQPQHF. Based on the CDR3 plus reference TRBV11-2 and TRBJ1-5, the full variable domain is EAGVAQSPRYKIIEKRQSVAFWCNPISGHATLYWYQQILGQGPKLLIQFQNNGVVDDSQLPKDRFSAERLKGVDSTLKIQPAKLEDSAVYLCASSSAPPGTNQPQHFGDGTRLSIL.

The V gene is TRBV29-1, the J gene TRBJ1-5, with 9 bases fitting TRBD1. The CDR3 covers 16 residues. The germline V gene has CDR1 SQVTM and CDR2 ANQGSEA. After removal of 4 bases from V and 2 bases from J, the junction contained 9 bases not matched to a gene. As DNA, the CDR3 is TGCAGCGTTGTGTTACAGGGGGCGGGAGGCAATCAGCCCCAGCATTTT. It codes for CSVVLQGAGGNQPQHF.

The CDR3 DNA reads TGTGCCAGCAGCGCCTTGGGGACTGAAGTCTATAATTCACCCCTCCACTTT. It codes for CASSALGTEVYNSPLHF. J is TRBJ1-6 and V is TRBV7-9; the D gene is possibly TRBD1 (5 bases). V was trimmed by 5 bases and J by 3 bases, leaving 17 bases between them. The CDR3 has 17 residues. Germline V gene lookup returns CDR1 SEHNR and CDR2 FQNEAQ (reference sequence). Filled out from reference TRBV7-9 and TRBJ1-6, the complete variable domain reads DTGVSQNPRHKITKRGQNVTFRCDPISEHNRLYWYRQTLGQGPEFLTYFQNEAQLEKSRLLSDRFSAERPKGSFSTLEIQRTEQGDSAMYLCASSALGTEVYNSPLHFGNGTRLTVT.

The chain couples TRBV12-3 or TRBV12-4 to TRBJ2-5, with D perhaps matching TRBD2 (5 bases). V was pared by 2 bases and J by 1 base, with 8 bases between. The CDR3 is 14 amino acids. CDR3 sequence (DNA): TGTGCCAGCAGTTTAAAACGGGGCCAAGAGACCCAGTACTTC. Protein sequence: CASSLKRGQETQYF.

This clonotype was found a few times. This chain connects TRBV7-9 to TRBJ2-2, with D tentatively TRBD1 (6 bases). Germline lookup yields CDR1 SEHNR and CDR2 FQNEAQ (reference sequence). CDR3 length equals 15 residues. The V end was cut by 7 bases, the J end by 5 bases, with 17 bases between. The CDR3: CASTPQGPTTGELFF. CDR3 in DNA: TGTGCCAGCACACCACAGGGACCTACTACCGGGGAGCTGTTTTTT. Variable domain in full (rest from reference TRBV7-9 and TRBJ2-2): DTGVSQNPRHKITKRGQNVTFRCDPISEHNRLYWYRQTLGQGPEFLTYFQNEAQLEKSRLLSDRFSAERPKGSFSTLEIQRTEQGDSAMYLCASTPQGPTTGELFFGEGSRLTVL.

This clonotype was seen a few times. This chain links TRBV20-1 with TRBJ1-6, with D hard to call. Deletions cut 0 bases from V and 7 bases from J, with 10 bases between. Germline V CDR1 and CDR2: DFQATT, SNEGSKA (reference sequence). The CDR3 extends over 14 amino acids. In DNA, the CDR3 is TGCAGTGCTAGAGATATAACAGTGAATTCACCCCTCCACTTT. Translated: CSARDITVNSPLHF.

This clonotype came up a few times. This sequence joins TRBV24-1 and TRBJ2-6, with D possibly matching TRBD2 (5 bases). Trimming left V 2 bases short and J 1 base short, with 8 bases between. The CDR3 is 16 residues long. Germline V lookup: CDR1 KGHDR, CDR2 SFDVKD. CDR3 protein: CATSDWRQSGANVLTF. The CDR3 nucleotides are TGTGCCACCAGTGATTGGAGGCAGTCTGGGGCCAACGTCCTGACTTTC.

This clonotype was observed a handful of times. V is TRBV29-1 and J is TRBJ2-5, with D perhaps given as TRBD1 or TRBD2 (7 bases each). The germline CDR1 and CDR2 sequences are SQVTM and ANQGSEA. Trimming took 7 bases from V and 6 from J, leaving 21 bases between them. CDR3 size: 14 residues. The CDR3 sequence is CSAQKAGGEQTQYF. CDR3 in DNA: TGCAGCGCACAAAAGGCAGGGGGGGAGCAGACCCAGTACTTC. Combining the CDR3 with reference TRBV29-1 and TRBJ2-5 gives the whole variable domain SAVISQKPSRDICQRGTSLTIQCQVDSQVTMMFWYRQQPGQSLTLIATANQGSEATYESGFVIDKFPISRPNLTFSTLTVSNMSPEDSSIYLCSAQKAGGEQTQYFGPGTRLLVL.

The CDR3 DNA sequence: TGCAGCGTTGAAGATTGGATCGGACGTAGGGAGGTAGATACGCAGTATTTT. As protein: CSVEDWIGRREVDTQYF. The chain recombines TRBV29-1 with TRBJ2-3, with a possible D match to TRBD2 (6 bases). The germline V gene encodes CDR1 SQVTM and CDR2 ANQGSEA. CDR3 length equals 17 residues. The germline V and J ends were trimmed by 0 bases and 5 bases, with 21 bases remaining between them.

The chain uses TRBV25-1 and TRBJ1-1; the D is unclear. This CDR3 spans 14 amino acids. Germline loops: CDR1 MGHDK, CDR2 SYGVNS. The ends were cut back, 6 bases at V and 2 bases at J, with 13 bases in the middle. The CDR3 sequence is CASRNIGGNTEAFF. The DNA of the CDR3 is TGTGCCAGCAGAAACATAGGCGGAAACACTGAAGCTTTCTTT.

The gene calls are TRBV28 and TRBJ1-4, with 12 nucleotides matching TRBD1. Germline V gene lookup returns CDR1 MDHEN and CDR2 SYDVKM. Trimming took 6 bases from V and 4 from J; bases not matched to a gene: 6. CDR3 length: 16 residues. The CDR3 protein is CASRGQGARGNEKLFF. Written as DNA, the CDR3 is TGTGCCAGCAGGGGACAGGGGGCGCGGGGTAATGAAAAACTGTTTTTT.

V gene TRBV7-8 combines with J gene TRBJ1-4; 8 positions agree with TRBD1. V lost 5 bases to trimming and J lost 0 bases; unmatched junction nucleotides: 8. Germline V CDR1 and CDR2: SGHVS, FQNEAQ. The CDR3 loop spans 17 amino acids. The CDR3 DNA is TGTGCCAGCAGCCCGGACAGGGCTCCTGCAACTAATGAAAAACTGTTTTTT. This gives the protein CASSPDRAPATNEKLFF.

The V and J genes are TRBV4-1 and TRBJ1-3, with 7 positions matching TRBD1. Germline CDR1 reads MGHRA; CDR2 reads YSYEKL. Trimming took 3 bases from V and 1 from J; bases not matched to a gene: 12. The CDR3 has 18 residues. The CDR3 sequence: CASSQEPTGRFSGNTIYF. The CDR3 DNA reads as TGCGCCAGCAGCCAGGAGCCGACAGGGAGATTTTCTGGAAACACCATATATTTT.

The chain combines TRBV29-1 with TRBJ2-2, with 12 bases identical to TRBD2. V dropped 2 bases and J dropped 4; count of bases not matched to a gene: 11. This CDR3 region has 18 residues. CDR1 is SQVTM and CDR2 is ANQGSEA in the germline V gene. The CDR3 sequence is CSVEWSGLAGRGTGELFF. The CDR3 bases are TGCAGCGTTGAATGGTCCGGACTAGCGGGACGGGGCACCGGGGAGCTGTTTTTT.

The chain is built from TRBV27 and TRBJ2-6; D possibly matches TRBD1 or TRBD2 (5 bases each). CDR1 is MNHEY and CDR2 is SMNVEV in the germline V gene (reference sequence). The CDR3 runs 18 residues. V was pared by 1 base and J by 5 bases, with 18 bases between. The CDR3 loop is CASSLLKRGSIRANVLTF. Here the CDR3 DNA reads TGTGCCAGCAGTTTATTGAAGAGGGGCTCTATCCGGGCCAACGTCCTGACTTTC.

V gene TRBV5-1 combines with J gene TRBJ1-1; tentatively, D is TRBD1 (5 bases). Germline V gene data show CDR1 as SGHRS and CDR2 as YFSETQ. The V and J ends lost 0 bases and 4 bases respectively, with 13 bases between them. This CDR3 spans 15 amino acids. The CDR3, as DNA: TGCGCCAGCAGCTTGGTGCAGGGTGTACGCACTGAAGCTTTCTTT. Amino acid sequence: CASSLVQGVRTEAFF.

The chain carries TRBV7-2 and TRBJ2-1, with 8 bases aligning to TRBD2. Germline V gene sequence: CDR1 SGHTA, CDR2 FQGNSA. Trimming at V came to 3 bases and at J to 7 bases, leaving 8 bases not matched to a gene. CDR3 length equals 15 residues. The CDR3 region is CASSLLTGGTNEQFF. CDR3 coding DNA: TGTGCCAGCAGCTTGCTCACGGGAGGGACGAATGAGCAGTTCTTC.

In its sample, this clonotype was seen a few times. V usage is TRBV29-1 and J usage is TRBJ2-3, with a weak D call TRBD1 (6 bases). Trimming stripped 6 bases from V and 1 base from J, with 14 bases between. The CDR3 is 14 residues long. CDR1 is SQVTM and CDR2 is ANQGSEA in the germline V gene. The CDR3 DNA reads as TGCAGCGTCGTTACAGGGTTGGGCACAGATACGCAGTATTTT. Its translation: CSVVTGLGTDTQYF.

The J gene is TRBJ2-1, the V gene TRBV7-7, with D possibly being TRBD1 (6 bases). The V gene lost 2 bases and the J gene lost 5 bases, with 7 bases spanning the gap. Germline CDR1 is SSHAT and CDR2 is FNYEAQ (reference sequence). This CDR3 spans 13 amino acids. In nucleotides, the CDR3 is TGTGCCAGCAGCTTAAGGGACAACAATGAGCAGTTCTTC. Translation gives CASSLRDNNEQFF.

The CDR3 DNA reads TGCAGTGCTGCTCAAACCGCTCTCTTAGTGGTTCAGGGTTGGGCTTACAATGAGCAGTTCTTC. Residues: CSAAQTALLVVQGWAYNEQFF. The V and J genes are TRBV20-1 and TRBJ2-1; weak D call: TRBD1 (5 bases). With 5 bases removed from V and 4 bases from J, the gap between germline ends came to 36 bases. This CDR3 region has 21 residues. Germline assignment: CDR1 DFQATT and CDR2 SNEGSKA (reference sequence).

This clonotype was counted between two and nine times. The V gene is TRBV12-3 or TRBV12-4, the J gene TRBJ1-5, with TRBD1 as a possible D gene (6 bases). Trimming removed 6 bases at V and 4 bases at J, with 16 bases between. This CDR3 is built from 15 residues. The CDR3 protein is CASRSQGRGNQPQHF. The DNA for the CDR3 is TGTGCCAGCAGGTCTCAGGGGCGAGGGAATCAGCCCCAGCATTTT.

V gene TRBV5-1 combines with J gene TRBJ2-3, with 7 bases fitting TRBD1. The germline CDR1 and CDR2 sequences are SGHRS and YFSETQ. CDR3 size: 16 residues. J lost 0 bases, V lost 1 base, and 5 bases had no gene match. CDR3 protein: CASSLTGVDSTDTQYF. In DNA form, the CDR3 reads TGCGCCAGCAGCTTGACAGGGGTGGATAGCACAGATACGCAGTATTTT.

The chain is built from TRBV6-2 or TRBV6-3 and TRBJ2-5; the D gene is possibly TRBD2 (5 bases). Looked up from germline, CDR1 is MNHEY and CDR2 is SVGEGT. Trimming left V 0 bases short and J 5 bases short, with 10 bases between. The CDR3 extends over 14 amino acids. For the CDR3, the DNA is TGTGCCAGCAGTTACTCTGCGGGTTACGAGACCCAGTACTTC. Protein: CASSYSAGYETQYF.

The rearrangement uses TRBV7-2 and TRBJ2-5; D is ambiguous. Germline CDR1 SGHTA, CDR2 FQGNSA. With 0 bases removed from V and 3 bases from J, the gap between germline ends came to 11 bases. The CDR3 totals 15 residues. Here the CDR3 DNA reads TGTGCCAGCAGCTTAGCGGGTGGGCCTGAAGAGACCCAGTACTTC. Translated: CASSLAGGPEETQYF.

This clonotype was seen only a few times. The chain couples TRBV6-1 to TRBJ2-1; 7 positions agree with TRBD1. Germline V CDR1 and CDR2: MNHNS, SASEGT. This CDR3 region has 16 residues. The trim removed 4 bases at V and 4 bases at J, leaving 10 bases unmatched. CDR3 sequence: CASSVMTGSRYNEQFF. The DNA of the CDR3 is TGTGCCAGCAGTGTAATGACAGGGAGCCGATACAATGAGCAGTTCTTC.

This clonotype was recorded a few times. This chain links TRBV20-1 with TRBJ1-3; D uncertain. The CDR3 extends over 12 amino acids. V was cut by 3 bases and J by 0 bases, with 3 bases left in between. Germline V gives CDR1 DFQATT, CDR2 SNEGSKA (reference sequence). This CDR3 is CSASSSGNTIYF. The CDR3 bases are TGCAGTGCTAGTAGCTCTGGAAACACCATATATTTT.

The chain combines TRBV15 with TRBJ1-1; D uncertain. Trimming left V 4 bases short and J 1 base short, with 7 bases between. Germline-derived CDR1 and CDR2 are LNHNV and YYDKDF (reference sequence). The CDR3 is 13 amino acids. CDR3 bases: TGTGCCACCAGCACCCGGGAGAACACTGAAGCTTTCTTT. It specifies CATSTRENTEAFF.

This clonotype was detected only a few times. This rearrangement joins TRBV20-1 to TRBJ2-3; D remains ambiguous. Germline-derived CDR1 and CDR2 are DFQATT and SNEGSKA (reference sequence). Trimming removed 1 base at V and 2 bases at J, with 10 bases between. The CDR3 is 14 amino acids. The CDR3 region has the DNA TGCAGTGCTAGAGGGCCCAGATACACAGATACGCAGTATTTT. Protein sequence: CSARGPRYTDTQYF.